Below, 16 T cell receptor beta chains from the same sample are listed, as sequenced in a study of blood T cell repertoires in COVID-19. Clones were read by immunoSEQ multiplex PCR, and TCRdb kept only the in-frame ones, dropping some. The data show a few hundred thousand clones, roughly 91% seen once. Material for sequencing was PBMCs or T cells enriched from blood (not recorded which). The receptors were sampled from a woman aged 55-70 years in a cohort exposed to, infected with or recovered from COVID-19 (not recorded which).

The rearrangement joins TRBV6-5 to TRBJ1-1; no firm D call. This CDR3 is 15 amino acids long. The V end lost 0 bases, the J end lost 5 bases, and 13 bases lay between the germline ends. Germline values: CDR1 MNHEY, CDR2 SVGAGI. Here the CDR3 DNA reads TGTGCCAGCAGTTACTCGTGGGGAGGGAATACTGAAGCTTTCTTT. Amino acids: CASSYSWGGNTEAFF.

This clone has just a few counts. This chain links TRBV6-1 with TRBJ1-1; 7 positions match TRBD1. The germline V gene has CDR1 MNHNS and CDR2 SASEGT. Trimming at V came to 3 bases and at J to 5 bases, leaving 9 bases not matched to a gene. The CDR3 runs to 15 residues. CDR3 sequence reads: CASSDRDRVQTEAFF. The CDR3 DNA reads as TGTGCCAGCAGTGACCGCGACAGGGTCCAAACTGAAGCTTTCTTT.

The V call is TRBV28, the J call TRBJ2-1; 7 bases fit TRBD2. This CDR3 is built from 18 residues. Looked up from germline, CDR1 is MDHEN and CDR2 is SYDVKM. Trimming at V came to 5 bases and at J to 0 bases, leaving 13 bases not matched to a gene. CDR3 region: CASSPRDYPSSSYNEQFF. In DNA form, the CDR3 reads TGTGCCAGCAGTCCCAGGGACTACCCATCTAGCTCCTACAATGAGCAGTTCTTC.

The rearrangement links TRBV29-1 to TRBJ1-2; 8 bases are shared with TRBD1. Germline CDR1 reads SQVTM; CDR2 reads ANQGSEA. This CDR3 has 14 residues. The ends lost 3 bases at V and 8 bases at J; junction bases unmatched: 11. Written as DNA, the CDR3 is TGCAGCGTTGACTCAGGCAGGACAGGGAGAGGCTACACCTTC. Translation: CSVDSGRTGRGYTF.

The chain carries TRBV28 and TRBJ2-2, with D perhaps matching TRBD2 (6 bases). The CDR3 sequence is 16 residues long. The V end was cut by 3 bases, the J end by 4 bases, with 15 bases between. The germline CDR1 and CDR2 sequences are MDHEN and SYDVKM. The CDR3 reads CASSFQGGTGTGELFF. The CDR3 DNA sequence: TGTGCCAGCAGTTTTCAGGGCGGGACGGGCACCGGGGAGCTGTTTTTT.

This chain connects TRBV28 to TRBJ2-1, with 9 nucleotides matching TRBD2. This CDR3 has 16 residues. CDR1 MDHEN and CDR2 SYDVKM come from the germline V gene. J gave up 4 bases and V 2 bases, and 6 bases lay outside the gene matches. CDR3 nucleotide sequence: TGTGCCAGCAGTTTAGCGGGAGGGCCGCGATACAATGAGCAGTTCTTC. It specifies CASSLAGGPRYNEQFF.

Only one count was recorded for this clone. V gene TRBV19 combines with J gene TRBJ1-2; 7 bases map to TRBD1. The CDR3 consists of 13 residues. The V gene end was trimmed by 3 bases and the J gene end by 6 bases; junction bases not matched to a gene: 4. The germline V gene has CDR1 LNHDA and CDR2 SQIVND (reference sequence). This chain's CDR3 is CASSMSRGDGYTF. The CDR3 nucleotides are TGTGCCAGTAGTATGAGCAGGGGGGATGGCTACACCTTC.

This rearrangement joins TRBV7-2 to TRBJ2-7, with 8 bases fitting TRBD1. V shed 2 bases and J 5 bases; nucleotides not matched to a gene: 2. The CDR3 is made up of 13 amino acids. The germline V gene has CDR1 SGHTA and CDR2 FQGNSA. As DNA, the CDR3 is TGTGCCAGCAGCTTAATGGACAGGGACGAGCAGTACTTC. Encoded protein: CASSLMDRDEQYF.

The chain uses TRBV4-1 and TRBJ2-3, with D possibly TRBD1 on 7 matching bases. The germline CDR1 and CDR2 sequences are MGHRA and YSYEKL. The germline V and J ends were trimmed by 2 bases and 9 bases, with 18 bases remaining between them. This CDR3 comprises 15 residues. This CDR3 is CASSQNLQGGYTQYF. In DNA form, the CDR3 reads TGCGCCAGCAGCCAAAACCTTCAGGGGGGTTACACGCAGTATTTT.

V and J are TRBV6-5 and TRBJ2-2; perhaps TRBD1 as D (6 bases). Germline V gene data show CDR1 as MNHEY and CDR2 as SVGAGI. The CDR3 sequence is 16 residues long. V lost 4 bases and J lost 4, with 16 bases in between. In nucleotides, the CDR3 is TGTGCCAGCAGTTTTTATCCGACAGGCTCCACCGGGGAGCTGTTTTTT. Protein: CASSFYPTGSTGELFF.

This clone came up once. The V call is TRBV9, the J call TRBJ2-7; D is possibly TRBD2 (7 bases). Germline CDR1 and CDR2: SGDLS and YYNGEE. The CDR3 length is 17 residues. V shed 0 bases and J shed 4 bases, with 20 bases lying between them. The CDR3 region has the DNA TGTGCCAGCAGCGTAGCTGGGCTAGCGGAGGGGGTATACGAGCAGTACTTC. Protein product: CASSVAGLAEGVYEQYF. The entire variable domain, with the rest obtained from reference TRBV9 and TRBJ2-7, is as follows: DSGVTQTPKHLITATGQRVTLRCSPRSGDLSVYWYQQSLDQGLQFLIQYYNGEERAKGNILERFSAQQFPDLHSELNLSSLELGDSALYFCASSVAGLAEGVYEQYFGPGTRLTVT.

This clone was picked up many times. This chain connects TRBV18 to TRBJ2-7, with 8 bases lining up with TRBD2. CDR3 length: 16 residues. The V and J ends lost 5 bases and 3 bases, in that order; junction bases with no gene match: 12. Per germline, CDR1 KGHSH and CDR2 LQKENI. The CDR3 here is CASSGKAGVSLYEQYF. CDR3 DNA: TGTGCCAGCTCAGGAAAAGCGGGAGTGAGTCTCTACGAGCAGTACTTC.

The V call is TRBV28, the J call TRBJ2-7, with a weak D call TRBD2 (5 bases). This CDR3 contains 17 residues. V was shortened by 4 bases and J by 3 bases, with 22 bases between the two germline ends. The germline gives CDR1 MDHEN, CDR2 SYDVKM. CDR3 DNA sequence: TGTGCCAGCAGTTCGACTTCGGGGTGGTCGGGGTACTACGAGCAGTACTTC. This translates into CASSSTSGWSGYYEQYF.

The chain employs TRBV5-3 and TRBJ1-5; tentatively, D is TRBD1 (5 bases). TRBV5-3 is identified as an open reading frame with a role that is uncertain. The V gene lost 7 bases and the J gene lost 6 bases, with 8 bases spanning the gap. The CDR3 is 11 amino acids. The CDR3 spells CARAGGQPQHF. Here the CDR3 DNA reads TGTGCCAGAGCGGGGGGTCAGCCCCAGCATTTT.

The V gene is TRBV5-1, the J gene TRBJ2-7; 8 bases align to TRBD1. From germline, CDR1 is SGHRS and CDR2 YFSETQ. The CDR3 is made up of 20 amino acids. The J segment lost 6 bases and the V segment lost 2 bases, leaving 25 bases of the junction unmatched. The CDR3 loop reads CASSLKGQGLLRDRRPEQYF. The DNA for the CDR3 is TGCGCCAGCAGCTTAAAAGGACAGGGTTTACTACGTGATAGGAGGCCCGAGCAGTACTTC.

This chain connects TRBV24-1 to TRBJ2-5, with D perhaps TRBD1 (6 bases). The CDR3 length is 15 residues. Trimming left V 4 bases short and J 4 bases short, with 15 bases between. Germline V CDR1 and CDR2: KGHDR, SFDVKD. The CDR3: CATSDPSGAGETQYF. Written as DNA, the CDR3 is TGTGCCACCAGTGACCCCTCAGGGGCAGGAGAGACCCAGTACTTC.